This T cell receptor (beta chain) originates from a study of molecular identifiers for immune sequencing clone quantification. A note on this clonotype: A much bigger clone sits one base away, suggesting this may be a read error. The conserved closing phenylalanine or tryptophan is absent in this CDR3, likely reflecting a read error.

TCRdb redid the calling of the PCR reads with MiXCR, one entry per CDR3 protein. This sample yields some 650,000 distinct CDR3 sequences, of which about 20% are seen a single time; roughly 0.83% belongs to the top ten. Germline V gene data show CDR1 as SQVTM and CDR2 as ANQGSEA. V dropped 4 bases and J dropped 6 bases, with 10 bases sitting between them. CDR3 length equals 11 residues. V usage is TRBV29-1 and J usage is TRBJ2-7, with D maybe TRBD1 (6 bases). Sequencing was performed on naive CD8+ T cells from blood, with Jurkat cell RNA spiked in. The subset: FACS-sorted CD8+CD4-CCR7+CD45RA+ naive T cells. This sequence was found in a human donor in good health. Some libraries in this study had Jurkat cell RNA spiked in. The CDR3 spells CSVVSGVEQYI. The CDR3 region has the DNA TGCAGCGTTGTGTCAGGGGTCGAGCAGTACATC.